This T cell receptor beta chain was recorded in a study of blood T cell repertoires in COVID-19 (dated by TCRdb to the early 2020s). Some background on the complete study: Samples covering the acute and convalescent phases of COVID-19 were provided by collaborators in the United States, Italy and Spain. The material from the prospective study consisted of cDNA or gDNA derived from T cells, B-cell-depleted T cells, or PBMCs. Deeply sampled blood TCRbeta repertoires from subjects exposed to, actively infected with, or recovered from COVID-19 were included in the dataset. The repertoires were made available in a free public database intended to serve as a resource for research on the immune response to SARS-CoV-2. Samples were obtained from the ongoing ImmuneRACE study (first 160 participants) and from 1,000 to 1,500 subjects provided by 6 global collaborators. A de-identified subject ID, COVID-19 status, age in years and sex were almost always included in the sample metadata. HLA class I and class II types, where available, came from metadata supplied by the sample provider rather than from assay-based typing.

On the study overall, not on this receptor specifically: The quantity of clinical and demographic metadata differed by source and by participant and was supplied without curation.

The collaborating institutions used their own protocols to collect whole blood in K2EDTA tubes. Collaborator samples were shipped for TCRbeta analysis as frozen whole blood, isolated PBMCs, or DNA extracted from either sample type. The immunoSEQ Assay, a bias-controlled multiplex PCR, was used to amplify TCRbeta CDR3 regions from genomic DNA. In the paper's pipeline: The number of nucleated cells in each sample was estimated from the amplification of reference gene primers within the assay. To quantify the absolute abundance of each unique TCRbeta CDR3 rearrangement, sequence reads were collapsed and filtered. For each sample, productive Simpson clonality was calculated as the square root of Simpson's diversity index over productive rearrangements. The table comes from immuneACCESS by way of TCRdb, which keeps in-frame sequences with V and J called. Part of the clones is missing from these tables; in studies checked, under half for an unresolved V gene and the rest for unknown reasons. The DNA was the basis for D and trimming; V, J and clone size are from that table. In all, the sample holds 100,000 to 150,000 clones, and around 83% of those were seen once. The ten largest clones take up 12% of the sample.

This clone occurred a few times. This receptor's antigen is unknown. Within one base of it there is no much larger clone, and no base qualities were kept. This clonotype originated in a man in his 60s with acute or convalescent COVID-19. Material for sequencing was peripheral blood.

The CDR3 in this case is CASSFPAGGYNEQFF. Here is the DNA: TGTGCCAGCAGCTTCCCAGCGGGGGGGTACAATGAGCAGTTCTTC. The rearrangement joined TRBV5-4 to TRBJ2-1, with TRBD2 matching 10 junction bases. Trimming leaves V shorter by 2 bases and J shorter by 4 bases, with the junction holding 3 bases beyond the gene matches. Spanning cysteine to phenylalanine, the CDR3 consists of 15 amino acids. Of the read, only the CDR3 DNA is kept; its 45 bases are in frame from base 1. As encoded in the germline V gene (reference sequence), CDR1 is SGHNT while CDR2 is YYREEE. Full variable domain (CDR3 extended with the reference TRBV5-4 and TRBJ2-1 proteins): ETGVTQSPTHLIKTRGQQVTLRCSSQSGHNTVSWYQQALGQGPQFIFQYYREEENGRGNFPPRFSGLQFPNYSSELNVNALELDDSALYLCASSFPAGGYNEQFFGPGTRLTVL.